Below, 26 T cell receptor beta chains from the same sample are listed, as sequenced in a study of CD8 T cells in ankylosing spondylitis. TCRdb called the 5' RACE reads again in MiXCR, with one record for every CDR3 protein. The sample shows 150,000 to 200,000 distinct CDR3 sequences, roughly 31% of them seen only once. Input material: synovial fluid, either unsorted or a sorted T cell fraction (not recorded which). The receptors here all came from a male donor with ankylosing spondylitis.

This clonotype came up many times. The chain combines TRBV7-9 with TRBJ2-1, with TRBD2 identical over 8 bases. V lost 6 bases, J lost 0 bases, and 1 base stayed unmatched. CDR3 size: 14 residues. Germline lookup yields CDR1 SEHNR and CDR2 FQNEAQ (reference sequence). The CDR3 DNA sequence: TGTGCCAGCAGGAGCGGGAGCTCCTACAATGAGCAGTTCTTC. This sequence encodes CASRSGSSYNEQFF.

The V gene is TRBV7-8, the J gene TRBJ1-2; D is possibly TRBD1 (5 bases). The germline V and J ends were trimmed by 6 bases and 2 bases, with 13 bases remaining between them. The CDR3 has 14 residues. Germline CDR1 SGHVS, CDR2 FQNEAQ. CDR3 protein: CASSGGGLNYGYTF. CDR3 nucleotides: TGTGCCAGCAGTGGGGGGGGACTGAACTATGGCTACACCTTC.

This clonotype has only a few counts. This chain joins TRBV20-1 and TRBJ2-3; 8 nucleotides agree with TRBD1. CDR1 is DFQATT and CDR2 is SNEGSKA in the germline V gene (reference sequence). This CDR3 comprises 17 residues. Losses at the gene ends were 3 bases for V and 0 bases for J; bases not matched to a gene: 11. For the CDR3, the DNA is TGCAGTGCTAGGGCAGGGGGCCTGGTAGGAAGCACAGATACGCAGTATTTT. It specifies CSARAGGLVGSTDTQYF.

This clonotype was detected many times. The J gene is TRBJ2-1, the V gene TRBV29-1; D is perhaps TRBD1 (6 bases). V was pared by 3 bases and J by 4 bases, with 16 bases between. The CDR3 length is 15 residues. Germline V gene sequence: CDR1 SQVTM, CDR2 ANQGSEA. The DNA for the CDR3 is TGCAGCGTTGATGACCCCCGGACAGTTTACAATGAGCAGTTCTTC. Protein sequence: CSVDDPRTVYNEQFF.

This chain joins TRBV6-1 and TRBJ1-5; possible D gene TRBD1, 5 bases. The CDR3 has 14 amino acids. CDR1 and CDR2 (germline): MNHNS, SASEGT. With 10 bases removed from V and 4 bases from J, the gap between germline ends came to 17 bases. CDR3 amino acids: CAIGAGLGNQPQHF. For the CDR3, the DNA is TGTGCCATCGGGGCAGGGTTAGGTAATCAGCCCCAGCATTTT.

This clonotype appeared a few times. This chain links TRBV20-1 with TRBJ2-1; 14 bases align to TRBD2. The CDR3 has 16 residues. The ends lost 5 bases at V and 4 bases at J; junction bases unmatched: 7. The V gene's germline CDR1 is DFQATT and CDR2 SNEGSKA (reference sequence). This CDR3 reads CSAGRLAGGLYNEQFF. In nucleotides, the CDR3 is TGCAGTGCTGGACGACTAGCGGGAGGGTTGTACAATGAGCAGTTCTTC.

This rearrangement joins TRBV2 to TRBJ2-1; the match to TRBD1 covers 8 bases. This CDR3 is built from 15 residues. CDR1 is SNHLY, CDR2 FYNNEI, per germline. V was pared by 6 bases and J by 2 bases, with 6 bases of the junction left unmatched. The CDR3 region is CASRTTGAPYNEQFF. The CDR3 DNA follows: TGTGCCAGCAGGACGACAGGGGCCCCCTACAATGAGCAGTTCTTC. The full variable domain, completed using reference TRBV2 and TRBJ2-1, is EPEVTQTPSHQVTQMGQEVILRCVPISNHLYFYWYRQILGQKVEFLVSFYNNEISEKSEIFDDQFSVERPDGSNFTLKIRSTKLEDSAMYFCASRTTGAPYNEQFFGPGTRLTVL.

This clonotype came up many times. This chain links TRBV4-2 with TRBJ2-3, with 7 bases that match TRBD2. The CDR3 runs 17 residues. Looked up from germline, CDR1 is LGHNA and CDR2 is YNFKEQ. Trimming removed 4 bases from V and 0 bases from J; junction bases left unmatched: 10. This CDR3 is CASSRRREPTSTDTQYF. For the CDR3, the DNA is TGTGCCAGCAGCCGTCGGCGGGAGCCCACTAGCACAGATACGCAGTATTTT.

The chain carries TRBV14 and TRBJ1-1; D gene unclear. There are 16 residues in the CDR3. CDR1 is SGHDN and CDR2 is FVKESK in the germline V gene. The germline V and J ends were trimmed by 1 base and 1 base, with 13 bases remaining between them. The CDR3 region is CASSQVGTAGNTEAFF. The CDR3 DNA is TGTGCCAGCAGCCAAGTTGGTACCGCGGGGAACACTGAAGCTTTCTTT.

The V gene is TRBV7-9, the J gene TRBJ2-1; tentative D call: TRBD2 (6 bases). Germline CDR1 is SEHNR and CDR2 is FQNEAQ (reference sequence). With 3 bases removed from V and 7 bases from J, the gap between germline ends came to 10 bases. The CDR3 covers 13 residues. The CDR3 protein is CASSFSRGNEQFF. The CDR3 nucleotides are TGTGCCAGCAGCTTTAGTCGGGGGAATGAGCAGTTCTTC.

This clonotype was counted only a few times. This chain links TRBV9 with TRBJ2-3, with TRBD2 identical over 7 bases. After removal of 1 base from V and 7 bases from J, the junction contained 9 bases not matched to a gene. Germline CDR1 SGDLS, CDR2 YYNGEE. The CDR3 has 15 amino acids. For the CDR3, the DNA is TGTGCCAGCAGCGTACGGTGGGAGGGCGAATATACGCAGTATTTT. Translating it yields CASSVRWEGEYTQYF.

This clonotype was counted between two and nine times. The chain is built from TRBV20-1 and TRBJ1-1; D is perhaps TRBD1 (6 bases). V gave up 6 bases and J gave up 5 bases, with 13 bases separating them. The CDR3 has 12 amino acids. The germline V gene encodes CDR1 DFQATT and CDR2 SNEGSKA (reference sequence). DNA for the CDR3: TGCAGTGCAGAGGGGGGAGGGACTGAAGCTTTCTTT. Its translation is CSAEGGGTEAFF.

The rearrangement uses TRBV20-1 and TRBJ2-2; a possible D gene is TRBD1 (6 bases). Trimming cost V 5 bases and J 5 bases, with 15 bases left between them. The CDR3 runs to 14 residues. CDR1 DFQATT and CDR2 SNEGSKA come from the germline V gene (reference sequence). CDR3 residues: CSAFGPRGTGELFF. The DNA for the CDR3 is TGCAGTGCTTTTGGTCCCAGGGGAACCGGGGAGCTGTTTTTT.

The chain carries TRBV9 and TRBJ1-6; D is perhaps TRBD1 (6 bases). The CDR3 sequence is 17 residues long. The V end was cut by 0 bases, the J end by 7 bases, with 17 bases between. The germline V gene encodes CDR1 SGDLS and CDR2 YYNGEE. In nucleotides, the CDR3 is TGTGCCAGCAGCGTAGGGCCTATGGGGGGCACGAATTCACCCCTCCACTTT. Its translation: CASSVGPMGGTNSPLHF.

The chain carries TRBV20-1 and TRBJ1-4, with D unclear. The CDR3 has 15 amino acids. V was trimmed by 5 bases and J by 0 bases, leaving 13 bases between them. CDR1 is DFQATT and CDR2 is SNEGSKA in the germline V gene (reference sequence). This CDR3 is CSAPATGATNEKLFF. The CDR3 bases are TGCAGTGCTCCCGCCACCGGGGCAACTAATGAAAAACTGTTTTTT.

The chain uses TRBV19 and TRBJ2-1; the match to TRBD2 covers 9 bases. The CDR3 loop spans 17 amino acids. Germline trimming cut 4 bases from V and 4 bases from J; bases unmatched to any gene: 11. The germline gives CDR1 LNHDA, CDR2 SQIVND (reference sequence). In DNA form, the CDR3 reads TGTGCCAGTAGTAACCTCGCGGGGGGGAGTGGGTACAATGAGCAGTTCTTC. This gives the protein CASSNLAGGSGYNEQFF.

The gene calls are TRBV7-9 and TRBJ1-3, with 8 nucleotides matching TRBD1. With V trimmed by 5 bases and J by 0 bases, 9 bases remained unmatched. In germline, CDR1 is SEHNR, CDR2 FQNEAQ (reference sequence). CDR3 length: 17 amino acids. The CDR3 bases are TGTGCCAGCAGCCCGCGGGGGACAGGATACTCTGGAAACACCATATATTTT. Translation gives CASSPRGTGYSGNTIYF.

This clonotype was observed many times. This CDR3 reads CASSQDIPGTGSRNTEAFF. CDR3 nucleotides: TGCGCCAGCAGCCAAGATATCCCCGGGACAGGGTCCCGGAACACTGAAGCTTTCTTT. The J gene is TRBJ1-1, the V gene TRBV4-3; 9 nucleotides line up with TRBD1. The length of the CDR3 is 19 residues. Germline trimming cut 0 bases from V and 1 base from J; bases unmatched to any gene: 12. In germline, CDR1 is LGHNA, CDR2 YSLEER.

This clonotype was counted only a few times. The V and J genes are TRBV4-1 and TRBJ2-7; tentatively, D is TRBD2 (5 bases). Germline V CDR1 and CDR2: MGHRA, YSYEKL. The CDR3 has 14 residues. Trimming cost V 0 bases and J 7 bases, with 13 bases left between them. CDR3 sequence: CASSQEGKSGEQYF. In DNA, the CDR3 is TGCGCCAGCAGCCAAGAAGGGAAATCGGGAGAGCAGTACTTC.

This clonotype was seen a handful of times. The V and J genes are TRBV2 and TRBJ2-4; D is undetermined. Germline loops: CDR1 SNHLY, CDR2 FYNNEI. The CDR3 runs 12 residues. Trimming took off 7 bases at V and 5 bases at J, with 9 bases between the two ends. CDR3 in amino acids: CASKLVENIQYF. CDR3 bases: TGTGCCAGCAAATTGGTAGAAAACATTCAGTACTTC. Full variable domain (outside the CDR3, taken from reference TRBV2 and TRBJ2-4): EPEVTQTPSHQVTQMGQEVILRCVPISNHLYFYWYRQILGQKVEFLVSFYNNEISEKSEIFDDQFSVERPDGSNFTLKIRSTKLEDSAMYFCASKLVENIQYFGAGTRLSVL.

This clonotype has more than one count but fewer than ten. V is TRBV29-1 and J is TRBJ2-7; the D is unclear. The CDR3 runs to 15 residues. Between the trimmed V and J ends, which lost 1 base and 5 bases, there was a span of 18 bases. Germline V gene data show CDR1 as SQVTM and CDR2 as ANQGSEA. Here the CDR3 DNA reads TGCAGCGTTGAAGCCTCTGTAGGGTCAAGGAACGAGCAGTACTTC. Encoded protein: CSVEASVGSRNEQYF.

This clonotype was recorded a few times. The chain uses TRBV5-1 and TRBJ2-3; tentative D call: TRBD1 (5 bases). This CDR3 contains 15 residues. CDR1 is SGHRS, CDR2 YFSETQ, per germline. Trimming took 0 bases from V and 3 from J, leaving 11 bases between them. The CDR3 sequence is CASSLAGPITDTQYF. In DNA form, the CDR3 reads TGCGCCAGCAGCTTGGCAGGGCCGATTACAGATACGCAGTATTTT. The full variable domain, in which reference TRBV5-1 and TRBJ2-3 provide the parts outside the CDR3, is KAGVTQTPRYLIKTRGQQVTLSCSPISGHRSVSWYQQTPGQGLQFLFEYFSETQRNKGNFPGRFSGRQFSNSRSEMNVSTLELGDSALYLCASSLAGPITDTQYFGPGTRLTVL.

This clonotype showed up many times. This rearrangement joins TRBV12-3 or TRBV12-4 to TRBJ1-1; D is unclear. The CDR3 has 15 amino acids. The ends were cut back, 2 bases at V and 2 bases at J, with 12 bases in the middle. The CDR3 sequence: CASSLKFDRNTEAFF. CDR3 DNA sequence: TGTGCCAGCAGTTTAAAATTTGATAGAAACACTGAAGCTTTCTTT.

This clonotype occurred a few times. This chain uses TRBV12-3 or TRBV12-4 with TRBJ2-2; no clear D. V was clipped by 6 bases and J by 2 bases, with 7 bases between them. The CDR3 contains 13 residues. As DNA, the CDR3 is TGTGCCAGCAGCCCTCATAACACCGGGGAGCTGTTTTTT. Its protein product is CASSPHNTGELFF.

This clonotype was seen just once. The chain joins TRBV6-2 or TRBV6-3 to TRBJ2-1, with TRBD2 matching over 8 bases. There are 15 residues in the CDR3. The V and J ends lost 2 bases and 4 bases, in that order; junction bases with no gene match: 4. Germline CDR1 and CDR2: MNHEY and SVGEGT. This chain's CDR3 is CASSYRLAKYNEQFF. In DNA, the CDR3 is TGTGCCAGCAGTTACCGACTAGCGAAATACAATGAGCAGTTCTTC.

Ten or more counts support this clonotype. The rearrangement links TRBV3-1 to TRBJ1-1; D unclear. Germline V gene sequence: CDR1 LGHDT, CDR2 YNNKEL (reference sequence). Trimming cost V 0 bases and J 9 bases, with 11 bases left between them. The CDR3 extends over 13 amino acids. The CDR3 reads CASSQDRVSQAFF. CDR3 sequence (DNA): TGTGCCAGCAGCCAAGATCGGGTCAGCCAAGCTTTCTTT.